The rows below give T cell receptor beta chains drawn from one sample of a study of blood T cell repertoires in COVID-19. Sequencing used immunoSEQ multiplex PCR; TCRdb keeps in-frame clones, though not all of them. The sample lists 200,000 to 250,000 clones, 70% to 90% occurring once. Specimen: PBMCs or T cells enriched from blood (not recorded which). These receptors were taken from a woman aged 50 to 65 in a cohort exposed to, infected with or recovered from COVID-19 (not recorded which). Both conserved end residues are part of each CDR3. The D gene is left open where the match is weak. Size is omitted from some rows. Given values are once, few, many or a class for expanded clones.

V gene	J gene	D gene	clone size	CDR3 DNA	CDR3 protein
TRBV19	TRBJ1-2	TRBD1	NA	TGTGCCAGTAGCAGGGACAGGGGGAACTATGGCTACACCTTC	CASSRDRGNYGYTF
TRBV5-1	TRBJ2-3	TRBD1	NA	TGCGCCACCGCAGTCGGGGGACAGGGCACAGATACGCAGTATTTT	CATAVGGQGTDTQYF
TRBV9	TRBJ2-1	TRBD1	once	TGTGCCAGCAGCGACCGCGCGGACAGGGGCTCCTACAATGAGCAGTTCTTC	CASSDRADRGSYNEQFF
TRBV7-8	TRBJ2-2	NA	NA	TGTGCCAGCAGCACCAAAGTTCACGGGGATACCGGGGAGCTGTTTTTT	CASSTKVHGDTGELFF
TRBV5-1	TRBJ2-7	TRBD1	NA	TGCGCCAGCAGTTCAAGTGGCATCCGGGACAGAGGTCGGGTGGAGTACGAGCAGTACTTC	CASSSSGIRDRGRVEYEQYF
TRBV7-2	TRBJ1-2	TRBD1	NA	TGTGCCAGCAGCGACGGACAGGGTGTTTATGGCTACACCTTC	CASSDGQGVYGYTF
TRBV2	TRBJ2-1	TRBD2	NA	TGTGCCAGCAGGACCCTAGCGGGGATCTACAATGAGCAGTTCTTC	CASRTLAGIYNEQFF
TRBV7-2	TRBJ2-2	NA	NA	TGTGCCAGCAGCGAAAGAGGGAGGACCGGGGAGCTGTTTTTT	CASSERGRTGELFF
TRBV24-1	TRBJ2-2	NA	NA	TGTGCCACCAGTGAATCCCATACAGGGACCGGGGAGCTGTTTTTT	CATSESHTGTGELFF
TRBV19	TRBJ2-3	NA	NA	TGTGCTAGTGGAACTGCGGGTGGGCTCGACACAGATACGCAGTATTTT	CASGTAGGLDTDTQYF
TRBV10-2	TRBJ2-7	NA	NA	TGCGCCAGCAGTGAGTCAGGGGTTACCTACGAGCAGTACTTC	CASSESGVTYEQYF
TRBV4-3	TRBJ2-7	TRBD2	NA	TGCGCCAGCAGCCAACGACTAGCGGGGGGAGACGAGCAGTACTTC	CASSQRLAGGDEQYF
TRBV4-1	TRBJ1-1	NA	NA	TGCGCCAGCACCCCTCGGTCTTTGCGGGGGAGGGAGGAGAACACTGAAGCTTTCTTT	CASTPRSLRGREENTEAFF
TRBV11-2	TRBJ2-5	TRBD1	NA	TGTGCCAGCAGCCTTACAGGGGGGTGGGAGACCCAGTACTTC	CASSLTGGWETQYF
TRBV4-1	TRBJ1-2	TRBD1	NA	TGCGCCAGCAGCCAAGGGGGGGACAGCTATGGCTACACCTTC	CASSQGGDSYGYTF
TRBV5-4	TRBJ1-3	TRBD1	NA	TGTGCCAGCGGGACAGGGGGCCCAAACTACTCTGGAAACACCATATATTTT	CASGTGGPNYSGNTIYF
TRBV28	TRBJ1-4	TRBD1	NA	TGTGCCAGCAGTATCAGGGGGCCCAATGAAAAACTGTTTTTT	CASSIRGPNEKLFF
TRBV2	TRBJ1-2	NA	NA	TGTGCCAGCAGTGAACAGGGAAGCGGCTACACCTTC	CASSEQGSGYTF
TRBV7-6	TRBJ1-5	TRBD1	NA	TGTGCCAGCAGCTTAGGTACCGGGACAGCTTATAGCAATCAGCCCCAGCATTTT	CASSLGTGTAYSNQPQHF
TRBV5-1	TRBJ1-5	NA	NA	TGCGCCAGCAGCTTGGGCGTCCTGAGCAATCAGCCCCAGCATTTT	CASSLGVLSNQPQHF
TRBV6-2/TRBV6-3	TRBJ1-2	NA	NA	TGTGCCAGCAGTTATCGAAGAACAGGGAAGTCGGCTAACTATGGCTACACCTTC	CASSYRRTGKSANYGYTF
TRBV7-2	TRBJ1-1	NA	NA	TGTGCCAGCAGCTTAGAGGGGGATTCGACTGAAGCTTTCTTT	CASSLEGDSTEAFF
TRBV7-2	TRBJ1-3	NA	NA	TGTGCCAGCAGCTCAGCTGGAAACACCATATATTTT	CASSSAGNTIYF
TRBV6-2/TRBV6-3	TRBJ1-1	NA	NA	TGTGCCAGCAGTTACTCGAGTACAGAGTTGAACACTGAAGCTTTCTTT	CASSYSSTELNTEAFF
TRBV14	TRBJ2-5	TRBD2	once	TGTGCCAGCAGCCAAGGATACGGGGGGTACCAAGAGACCCAGTACTTC	CASSQGYGGYQETQYF
TRBV7-2	TRBJ2-3	TRBD2	NA	TGTGCCAGCAGCTTTGCTTTGGGTAGAGGGGAGGGTACGCAGTATTTT	CASSFALGRGEGTQYF
TRBV15	TRBJ2-7	TRBD1	NA	TGTGCCACCAGCAGAGGCGGCCGACAGGGGACCTACGAGCAGTACTTC	CATSRGGRQGTYEQYF
TRBV5-1	TRBJ2-7	NA	NA	TGCGCCAGCAGCTTGAGTAGCGGTTACTACGAGCAGTACTTC	CASSLSSGYYEQYF
TRBV6-5	TRBJ1-3	NA	few	TGTGCCAGCAGTTACTCTCCGGGTTCGGCAGTAAACACCATATATTTT	CASSYSPGSAVNTIYF
TRBV5-1	TRBJ2-5	TRBD1	NA	TGCGCCAGCAGTCAGGACAGGAAAGAGACCCAGTACTTC	CASSQDRKETQYF
TRBV13	TRBJ1-2	TRBD1	NA	TGTGTCGGAGGAGGGGGCGAGGGCTACACCTTC	CVGGGGEGYTF
TRBV4-2	TRBJ1-5	NA	NA	TGTGCCAGCAGCCAAGAATCGGGTTCGCGGGAGCCCCAGCATTTT	CASSQESGSREPQHF
TRBV4-2	TRBJ2-7	NA	NA	TGTGCCAGCAGCCAAGAGATAAGGACTGCGAGTGGCTACGAGCAGTACTTC	CASSQEIRTASGYEQYF
TRBV2	TRBJ2-2	NA	NA	TGTGCCAGCACTCCAACCGGGAAGAACACCGGGGAGCTGTTTTTT	CASTPTGKNTGELFF
TRBV11-2	TRBJ2-1	NA	NA	TGTGCCAGCAGCCGGCCGTTACGGGTAGGTGCCGATGAGCAGTTCTTC	CASSRPLRVGADEQFF
TRBV19	TRBJ1-2	NA	NA	TGTGCCACCAAACAGGGTAACTATGGCTACACCTTC	CATKQGNYGYTF
TRBV2	TRBJ1-6	NA	NA	TGTGCCAGCAGTGAGAGGGTATCGGGTAATTCACCCCTCCACTTT	CASSERVSGNSPLHF
TRBV5-1	TRBJ1-6	TRBD1	few	TGCGCCAGCAGCTTGGCGACAGGGAATAATTCACCCCTCCACTTT	CASSLATGNNSPLHF
TRBV4-3	TRBJ1-3	NA	once	TGCGCCAGCAGCCAAGATCCCGGCAGGGGAGGAAACACCATATATTTT	CASSQDPGRGGNTIYF
TRBV28	TRBJ2-7	TRBD1	NA	TGTGCCAGCAGTCCCACAGGGGGCGCGTACGAGCAGTACTTC	CASSPTGGAYEQYF
TRBV3-1/TRBV3-2	TRBJ2-3	NA	NA	TGTGCCAGCAGCTTGACGCGCAGGTCAGATACGCAGTATTTT	CASSLTRRSDTQYF
TRBV4-2	TRBJ1-1	NA	NA	TGTGCCAGCAGCCAAAATGCTCTAGGGGGCACTGAAGCTTTCTTT	CASSQNALGGTEAFF
TRBV24-1	TRBJ2-1	NA	NA	TGTGCCACCAGTGACTTGGACATCCTCGAGCAGTTCTTC	CATSDLDILEQFF
TRBV7-7	TRBJ1-5	TRBD1	NA	TGTGCTAGCAGTTACCGGGACAGGGGGTATCAGCCCCAGCATTTT	CASSYRDRGYQPQHF
TRBV2	TRBJ1-4	NA	NA	TGTGCCAGCAGGCCCGACAGACCAACTAATGAAAAACTGTTTTTT	CASRPDRPTNEKLFF
TRBV4-3	TRBJ1-2	NA	NA	TGCGCCAGCAGCCAAGATAGAAGTCCGGGCTACACCTTC	CASSQDRSPGYTF
TRBV4-2	TRBJ2-4	TRBD2	NA	TGTGCCAGCAGAGCTAGCGGGGAAGCCAAAAACATTCAGTACTTC	CASRASGEAKNIQYF
TRBV7-2	TRBJ2-7	NA	once	TGTGCCAGCAGCTTAGACTCAGCCCGGAGCAAGCAGTACTTC	CASSLDSARSKQYF
TRBV4-2	TRBJ1-2	NA	NA	TGTGCCAGCAGCCAAGAGCGCCCAGGGGACTATGGCTACACCTTC	CASSQERPGDYGYTF
TRBV6-5	TRBJ1-1	NA	NA	TGTGCCAGCAGTATTGGTTACAAGAACACTGAAGCTTTCTTT	CASSIGYKNTEAFF
TRBV7-2	TRBJ2-7	TRBD1	NA	TGTGCCAGCAGCTTCTTAACACCTGGACAGGGGGGCGAGCAGTACTTC	CASSFLTPGQGGEQYF
TRBV4-3	TRBJ1-1	NA	NA	TGCGCCAGCAGCCAAAATAGTCAGGGGAGTTTGAACACTGAAGCTTTCTTT	CASSQNSQGSLNTEAFF
TRBV27	TRBJ1-4	TRBD1	NA	TGTGCCAGCAAGAGAACAGGGGGTGAAAAACTGTTTTTT	CASKRTGGEKLFF
TRBV5-5	TRBJ1-1	NA	NA	TGTGCCAGCAGCCCCCCTGACAGGCCAATGAACACTGAAGCTTTCTTT	CASSPPDRPMNTEAFF
TRBV5-3	TRBJ1-2	NA	NA	TGTGCCAGAAGCCATGACAGGCCAAATATCTATGGCTACACCTTC	CARSHDRPNIYGYTF